This T cell receptor beta chain was identified during a study of immune evolution from preneoplasia to lung adenocarcinoma. Study-wide results and limits: Later-stage lesions seemingly showed higher T cell density and diversity than normal lung.

TCRdb's table, derived via immunoSEQ multiplex PCR, lists solely in-frame clones and lacks some. The sample carries over 7,000 clones, approximately 80% recorded once. Trimming took 5 bases from V and 4 from J, leaving 17 bases between them. The CDR3 totals 15 residues. Germline assignment: CDR1 SGHTA and CDR2 FQGNSA. This clone was counted only a few times. Antigen specificity is unknown. What was sequenced was FFPE adjacent normal lung tissue. The TCR was taken from a person between 65 and 79 years old with lung adenocarcinoma. The V call is TRBV7-2, the J call TRBJ1-2; TRBD1 is a possible D gene (5 bases). CDR3 sequence reads: CASSPRSGVSYGYTF. DNA for the CDR3: TGTGCCAGCAGCCCCCGGTCGGGGGTAAGCTATGGCTACACCTTC.